This is a list of T cell receptor beta chains from one sample in a study of T cells in Graves' hyperthyroidism and ophthalmopathy. From the multiplex PCR reads, TCRdb called clonotypes with MiXCR, one entry per CDR3 protein. The sample includes 300,000 to 350,000 distinct CDR3 sequences, approximately 13% seen only once; the top ten take around 23%. The sequenced sample was blood. Every receptor here comes from a woman in her thirties with Graves' hyperthyroidism. Both conserved end residues are part of each CDR3. A D gene is named only where the DNA matches it firmly. Clone size is stated in some rows and not others, as once, few, many or a class when expanded.

size: few; V: TRBV6-6; J: TRBJ2-5; D: TRBD2; CDR3: CASSYSLSGGRTWETQYF; DNA: TGTGCCAGCAGTTACTCTCTTTCGGGAGGGCGAACCTGGGAGACCCAGTACTTC
size: few; V: TRBV29-1; J: TRBJ2-7; D: .; CDR3: CSVGVGYEQYF; DNA: TGCAGCGTCGGGGTCGGCTACGAGCAGTACTTC
size: many; V: TRBV20-1; J: TRBJ2-3; D: .; CDR3: CSASLRRTTDTQYF; DNA: TGCAGTGCTAGTTTGAGACGGACCACAGATACGCAGTATTTT
size: few; V: TRBV4-3; J: TRBJ2-1; D: .; CDR3: CASSQEPGLALGEQFF; DNA: TGCGCCAGCAGCCAAGAGCCGGGACTTGCCCTCGGTGAGCAGTTCTTC
size: few; V: TRBV14; J: TRBJ2-7; D: TRBD1; CDR3: CASSHRDRPYEQYF; DNA: TGTGCCAGCAGCCACAGGGACAGACCCTACGAGCAGTACTTC
size: .; V: TRBV6-5; J: TRBJ1-5; D: .; CDR3: CASSYSRGARNQPQHF; DNA: TGTGCCAGCAGTTACTCTCGGGGGGCTCGCAATCAGCCCCAGCATTTT
size: .; V: TRBV19; J: TRBJ2-3; D: TRBD1; CDR3: CASSLQSDRALTDTQYF; DNA: TGTGCCAGTAGTTTACAGTCCGACAGGGCCCTCACAGATACGCAGTATTTT
size: .; V: TRBV29-1; J: TRBJ2-7; D: TRBD1; CDR3: CSVTTGGSAREQYF; DNA: TGCAGCGTTACCACAGGGGGCAGTGCGAGGGAGCAGTACTTC
size: .; V: TRBV20-1; J: TRBJ1-3; D: TRBD1; CDR3: CSAPDRANTIYF; DNA: TGCAGTGCGCCGGACAGGGCGAACACCATATATTTT
size: few; V: TRBV6-7; J: TRBJ1-5; D: TRBD1; CDR3: CAMPGTVYQPQHF; DNA: TGTGCTATGCCCGGGACAGTATATCAGCCCCAGCATTTT
size: many; V: TRBV27; J: TRBJ2-7; D: TRBD1; CDR3: CASSFGQGIGEQYF; DNA: TGTGCCAGCAGTTTTGGACAGGGGATAGGCGAGCAGTACTTC
size: many; V: TRBV28; J: TRBJ2-1; D: TRBD2; CDR3: CASSLGWTSGRGGDEQFF; DNA: TGTGCCAGCAGTTTGGGATGGACTAGCGGGAGGGGAGGGGATGAGCAGTTCTTC
size: many; V: TRBV13; J: TRBJ1-1; D: TRBD1; CDR3: CASSLETGGAYTEAFF; DNA: TGTGCCAGCAGCTTAGAAACAGGGGGCGCCTACACTGAAGCTTTCTTT
size: many; V: TRBV7-9; J: TRBJ1-1; D: .; CDR3: CASSARVGNTEAFF; DNA: TGTGCCAGCAGCGCCAGAGTGGGGAACACTGAAGCTTTCTTT
size: .; V: TRBV4-3; J: TRBJ2-1; D: .; CDR3: CAAGRALYNEQFF; DNA: TGCGCCGCAGGCCGGGCCCTCTACAATGAGCAGTTCTTC
size: .; V: TRBV3-1; J: TRBJ2-7; D: .; CDR3: CASSQDVVRGEQYF; DNA: TGTGCCAGCAGCCAAGATGTGGTGAGGGGGGAGCAGTACTTC
size: many; V: TRBV20-1; J: TRBJ2-5; D: .; CDR3: CSARDRLQETQYF; DNA: TGCAGTGCTAGAGATAGGCTTCAAGAGACCCAGTACTTC
size: few; V: TRBV20-1; J: TRBJ2-3; D: TRBD2; CDR3: CSALAGVISGPDTQYF; DNA: TGCAGTGCTCTAGCGGGAGTGATAAGCGGGCCAGATACGCAGTATTTT
size: .; V: TRBV19; J: TRBJ1-5; D: TRBD1; CDR3: CASSIFFRDRPIRKPQHF; DNA: TGTGCCAGTAGTATATTTTTCCGGGACAGGCCCATCAGGAAGCCCCAGCATTTT
size: .; V: TRBV11-2; J: TRBJ2-5; D: .; CDR3: CASSLMPIQETQYF; DNA: TGTGCCAGCAGCTTAATGCCCATTCAAGAGACCCAGTACTTC
size: few; V: TRBV6-1; J: TRBJ1-1; D: .; CDR3: CASSEAVANTEAFF; DNA: TGTGCCAGCAGTGAAGCTGTGGCGAACACTGAAGCTTTCTTT
size: many; V: TRBV6-2/TRBV6-3; J: TRBJ1-5; D: .; CDR3: CASSYGTPSNQPQHF; DNA: TGTGCCAGCAGTTATGGGACACCTAGCAATCAGCCCCAGCATTTT
size: few; V: TRBV27; J: TRBJ1-6; D: TRBD1; CDR3: CATSGDRISNSPLHF; DNA: TGTGCCACCTCTGGGGACAGGATTTCTAATTCACCCCTCCACTTT
size: .; V: TRBV4-2; J: TRBJ2-7; D: .; CDR3: CASSQEGRPSSYEQYF; DNA: TGTGCCAGCAGCCAAGAGGGCCGCCCAAGTTCCTACGAGCAGTACTTC
size: .; V: TRBV28; J: TRBJ2-7; D: .; CDR3: CASNRGIAYYEQYF; DNA: TGTGCCAGCAACCGTGGTATCGCATACTACGAGCAGTACTTC
size: few; V: TRBV12-3/TRBV12-4; J: TRBJ2-1; D: .; CDR3: CASSADVVDEQFF; DNA: TGTGCCAGCAGCGCCGACGTAGTCGATGAGCAGTTCTTC
size: few; V: TRBV5-1; J: TRBJ2-2; D: .; CDR3: CASSPKTVFGELFF; DNA: TGCGCCAGCAGCCCTAAAACCGTCTTCGGGGAGCTGTTTTTT
size: many; V: TRBV27; J: TRBJ2-1; D: TRBD2; CDR3: CASSGAASGTYNEQFF; DNA: TGTGCCAGCAGTGGCGCGGCCAGCGGGACCTACAATGAGCAGTTCTTC
size: many; V: TRBV11-2; J: TRBJ2-7; D: .; CDR3: CASSQNRGLSYEQYF; DNA: TGTGCCAGCAGCCAGAACAGGGGACTCTCCTACGAGCAGTACTTC
size: .; V: TRBV6-1; J: TRBJ1-6; D: .; CDR3: CASSTWDTNNSPLHF; DNA: TGTGCCAGCAGCACGTGGGACACTAATAATTCACCCCTCCACTTT
size: many; V: TRBV28; J: TRBJ1-1; D: .; CDR3: CASSFGYMGGRPVAFF; DNA: TGTGCCAGCAGTTTCGGGTACATGGGGGGGCGCCCTGTGGCTTTCTTT
size: many; V: TRBV28; J: TRBJ1-4; D: .; CDR3: CASSFSGGNEKLFF; DNA: TGTGCCAGCAGTTTTTCAGGTGGCAATGAAAAACTGTTTTTT
size: once; V: TRBV20-1; J: TRBJ2-7; D: .; CDR3: CSARDHRGSYEQYF; DNA: TGCAGTGCTAGAGATCATCGGGGATCCTACGAGCAGTACTTC
size: few; V: TRBV4-1; J: TRBJ2-1; D: .; CDR3: CASSQGASRGAGNEQFF; DNA: TGCGCCAGCAGCCAAGGGGCCAGCAGGGGGGCAGGCAATGAGCAGTTCTTC
size: .; V: TRBV20-1; J: TRBJ2-5; D: .; CDR3: CSALSGTAETQYF; DNA: TGCAGTGCCCTAAGCGGGACAGCCGAGACCCAGTACTTC
size: .; V: TRBV2; J: TRBJ2-3; D: .; CDR3: CASSRRGPTDTQYF; DNA: TGTGCCAGCAGCCGGCGGGGGCCCACAGATACGCAGTATTTT
size: .; V: TRBV28; J: TRBJ2-2; D: TRBD2; CDR3: CASSLSPPHSGRANTGELFF; DNA: TGTGCCAGCAGCTTAAGCCCCCCTCATAGCGGGAGGGCGAACACCGGGGAGCTGTTTTTT
size: .; V: TRBV19; J: TRBJ1-5; D: .; CDR3: CASSKDGSNQPQHF; DNA: TGTGCCAGTAGTAAAGACGGAAGTAATCAGCCCCAGCATTTT
size: .; V: TRBV29-1; J: TRBJ2-3; D: TRBD2; CDR3: CSVEPFSGRVTDTQYF; DNA: TGCAGCGTTGAGCCCTTTAGCGGGAGAGTCACAGATACGCAGTATTTT
size: many; V: TRBV28; J: TRBJ2-7; D: TRBD1; CDR3: CASSTRDSYEQYF; DNA: TGTGCCAGCAGTACCCGGGACAGCTACGAGCAGTACTTC
size: many; V: TRBV6-2/TRBV6-3; J: TRBJ1-1; D: TRBD1; CDR3: CASSPLDRGGTEAFF; DNA: TGTGCCAGCAGTCCTTTAGACAGGGGTGGCACTGAAGCTTTCTTT
size: many; V: TRBV24-1; J: TRBJ2-5; D: TRBD2; CDR3: CATSDPLAGGPETQYF; DNA: TGTGCCACCAGTGATCCTCTAGCGGGAGGGCCGGAGACCCAGTACTTC
size: many; V: TRBV7-2; J: TRBJ2-1; D: .; CDR3: CASSSYTGPYNEQFF; DNA: TGTGCCAGCAGCTCTTACACAGGGCCCTACAATGAGCAGTTCTTC
size: many; V: TRBV28; J: TRBJ1-2; D: TRBD1; CDR3: CASSLQGGSGYTF; DNA: TGTGCCAGCAGTTTACAGGGGGGGTCTGGCTACACCTTC
size: .; V: TRBV28; J: TRBJ2-2; D: .; CDR3: CASGRTDTGELFF; DNA: TGTGCCAGCGGTCGGACGGACACCGGGGAGCTGTTTTTT
size: many; V: TRBV2; J: TRBJ2-4; D: .; CDR3: CASSDKAKNIQYF; DNA: TGTGCCAGCAGTGATAAGGCCAAAAACATTCAGTACTTC
size: .; V: TRBV20-1; J: TRBJ2-7; D: .; CDR3: CSARDISYEQYF; DNA: TGCAGTGCTCGGGACATTTCCTACGAGCAGTACTTC
size: many; V: TRBV6-1; J: TRBJ2-3; D: .; CDR3: CASSYALRTDTQYF; DNA: TGTGCCAGCAGTTACGCGCTACGCACAGATACGCAGTATTTT
size: few; V: TRBV20-1; J: TRBJ2-1; D: TRBD2; CDR3: CSATLTSGSSYNEQFF; DNA: TGCAGTGCTACCCTGACTAGCGGGAGCTCCTACAATGAGCAGTTCTTC
size: once; V: TRBV25-1; J: TRBJ2-2; D: .; CDR3: CASSVFSTGELFF; DNA: TGTGCCAGCAGTGTGTTTAGCACCGGGGAGCTGTTTTTT
size: .; V: TRBV13; J: TRBJ2-2; D: .; CDR3: CASSPPGANTGELFF; DNA: TGTGCCAGCAGCCCCCCCGGAGCAAACACCGGGGAGCTGTTTTTT
size: many; V: TRBV12-3/TRBV12-4; J: TRBJ1-2; D: .; CDR3: CASSPRQGPPNYGYTF; DNA: TGTGCCAGCAGCCCTAGACAAGGCCCTCCTAACTATGGCTACACCTTC
size: many; V: TRBV20-1; J: TRBJ2-7; D: TRBD2; CDR3: CSASGTSGDLSYEQYF; DNA: TGCAGTGCTAGTGGGACTAGCGGGGATCTCTCCTACGAGCAGTACTTC
size: few; V: TRBV28; J: TRBJ1-2; D: TRBD1; CDR3: CASSSRTGWLGGYTF; DNA: TGTGCCAGCAGTTCTAGGACAGGTTGGTTAGGTGGCTACACCTTC
size: many; V: TRBV20-1; J: TRBJ2-5; D: .; CDR3: CSAPRVGGETQYF; DNA: TGCAGTGCTCCCAGGGTCGGGGGAGAGACCCAGTACTTC